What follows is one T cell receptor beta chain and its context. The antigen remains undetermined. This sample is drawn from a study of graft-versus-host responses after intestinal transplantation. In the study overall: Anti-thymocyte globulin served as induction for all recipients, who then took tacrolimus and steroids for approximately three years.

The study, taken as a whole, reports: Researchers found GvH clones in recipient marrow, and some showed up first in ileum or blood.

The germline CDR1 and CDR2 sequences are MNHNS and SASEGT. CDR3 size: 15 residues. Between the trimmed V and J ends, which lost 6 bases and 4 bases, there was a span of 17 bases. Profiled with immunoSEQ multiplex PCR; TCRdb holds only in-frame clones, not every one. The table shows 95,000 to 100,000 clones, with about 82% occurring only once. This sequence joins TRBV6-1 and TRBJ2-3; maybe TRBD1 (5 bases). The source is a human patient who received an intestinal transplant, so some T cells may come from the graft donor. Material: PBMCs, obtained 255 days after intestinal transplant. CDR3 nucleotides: TGTGCCAGCAGGGACCAGGGCTCCCCATCAGATACGCAGTATTTT. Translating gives CASRDQGSPSDTQYF.